What follows are 9 T cell receptor beta chains derived from one specimen sequenced in a study of blood T cell repertoires in COVID-19. Profiling relied on immunoSEQ multiplex PCR, and the TCRdb table lists in-frame clones only, not all of them. The sample comprises fewer than 250,000 clones, approximately 85% of which are singletons, and 3.5% to 4.5% rests with the top ten. The sequencing input was peripheral blood. All receptors come from a man aged 50 or older with acute or convalescent COVID-19.

The chain joins TRBV28 to TRBJ2-1; TRBD1 aligns across 10 bases. Trimming cost V 6 bases and J 2 bases; bases outside gene matches: 16. CDR1 and CDR2 from the germline V gene are MDHEN and SYDVKM. The length of the CDR3 is 19 residues. As DNA, the CDR3 is TGTGCCAGCAGGCAAGTCCCGGGACAGGGGTCCCAACCCTACAATGAGCAGTTCTTC. This translates into CASRQVPGQGSQPYNEQFF.

The chain is built from TRBV19 and TRBJ2-7, with 15 positions matching TRBD2. V lost 5 bases to trimming and J lost 4 bases; unmatched junction nucleotides: 9. This CDR3 spans 17 amino acids. CDR1 is LNHDA and CDR2 is SQIVND in the germline V gene (reference sequence). The CDR3 DNA reads as TGTGCCAGTAGTGAACCGGGACTAGCGGGAGGAGCGTACGAGCAGTACTTC. Translated: CASSEPGLAGGAYEQYF.

This clone was seen only a few times. This chain joins TRBV6-1 and TRBJ2-5; D is ambiguous. With 0 bases removed from V and 9 bases from J, the gap between germline ends came to 8 bases. Germline CDR1 is MNHNS and CDR2 is SASEGT. This CDR3 comprises 12 residues. The CDR3 region has the DNA TGTGCCAGCAGTGAAGCCGAGGCGTCCCAGTACTTC. It is translated as CASSEAEASQYF.

The genes are TRBV9 and TRBJ2-5; 10 bases are shared with TRBD2. J gave up 3 bases and V 3 bases, and 5 bases lay outside the gene matches. This CDR3 is built from 15 residues. Germline CDR1 is SGDLS and CDR2 is YYNGEE. CDR3 in amino acids: CASSASGGLKETQYF. The CDR3 DNA is TGTGCCAGCAGCGCTAGCGGGGGACTCAAAGAGACCCAGTACTTC.

The chain couples TRBV2 to TRBJ2-7, with 7 bases aligning to TRBD1. The CDR3 sequence is 14 residues long. Trimming cost V 6 bases and J 6 bases; bases outside gene matches: 11. CDR1 is SNHLY, CDR2 FYNNEI, per germline. CDR3 region: CASRGTAGSSEQYF. DNA of the CDR3: TGTGCCAGCAGAGGGACAGCTGGTTCGAGCGAGCAGTACTTC.

The chain uses TRBV6-5 and TRBJ2-3; D is perhaps TRBD1 (6 bases). Trimming cost V 6 bases and J 2 bases, with 9 bases left between them. Per the germline V gene, CDR1 is MNHEY and CDR2 is SVGAGI. The CDR3 contains 13 residues. The CDR3 bases are TGTGCCAGCAGGACAGGAAACACAGATACGCAGTATTTT. Translation gives CASRTGNTDTQYF.

J is TRBJ1-3 and V is TRBV5-1; 9 bases align to TRBD1. The J segment lost 2 bases and the V segment lost 3 bases, leaving 9 bases of the junction unmatched. The CDR3 is 17 amino acids. Germline V lookup: CDR1 SGHRS, CDR2 YFSETQ. Here the CDR3 DNA reads TGCGCCAGCAGCTCCTTCCACGGGACAGGGACTGGAAACACCATATATTTT. Its protein is CASSSFHGTGTGNTIYF.

The gene calls are TRBV30 and TRBJ1-3, with 7 bases aligning to TRBD1. V gave up 4 bases and J gave up 1 base; unmatched junction bases: 7. CDR1 and CDR2 from the germline V gene are GTSNPN and SVGIG (reference sequence). The CDR3 contains 15 residues. For the CDR3, the DNA is TGTGCCTGGAAGGGAGACAGGGATTCTGGAAACACCATATATTTT. Residues: CAWKGDRDSGNTIYF.

The rearrangement joins TRBV2 to TRBJ1-4, with unresolved D. The ends were cut back, 6 bases at V and 4 bases at J, with 9 bases in the middle. The CDR3 runs to 13 residues. Germline CDR1 is SNHLY and CDR2 is FYNNEI. For the CDR3, the DNA is TGTGCCAGCAGGGGGAGCGTTAATGAAAAACTGTTTTTT. Translation: CASRGSVNEKLFF.